The rows below give T cell receptor beta chains drawn from one sample of a study of blood T cell repertoires in COVID-19. Generated by immunoSEQ multiplex PCR, the TCRdb table keeps only in-frame clones and is missing some. The sample lists about 58,000 clones, around 89% occurring once. Sequences were obtained from peripheral blood. Receptor source: a woman aged 55-69 years with active COVID-19. Both conserved end residues are part of each CDR3. The D gene is left open where the match is weak.

cdr3_aa j_call v_call d_call
CASSLGPANTEAFF TRBJ1-1 TRBV4-1 NA
CAISESRRSNQPQHF TRBJ1-5 TRBV10-3 NA
CASSQEVPAGGKSGANVLTF TRBJ2-6 TRBV4-2 TRBD2
CASGQATEKLFF TRBJ1-4 TRBV25-1 TRBD1
CASSQRGGETQYF TRBJ2-5 TRBV7-2 NA
CASSSTGTGEFKTQQNYYEQYF TRBJ2-7 TRBV21-1 NA
CASSSGLAGGAYEQYF TRBJ2-7 TRBV11-2 TRBD2
CASSVRAGTEAFF TRBJ1-1 TRBV9 NA
CASSKSLAGTDTQYF TRBJ2-3 TRBV27 TRBD2
CASGLVRLAGGPTDTQYF TRBJ2-3 TRBV12-5 TRBD2
CASSRGPRGITDTQYF TRBJ2-3 TRBV5-1 NA
CASSGDRGDGYTF TRBJ1-2 TRBV7-9 TRBD1
CASSELNEQFF TRBJ2-1 TRBV10-1 NA
CASSSGLAGIDGTQYF TRBJ2-5 TRBV5-6 TRBD2
CASSYRLVGYSDKAFF TRBJ1-1 TRBV5-6 NA
CASKGRANSNQPQHF TRBJ1-5 TRBV19 NA
CASSFYTGNEQFF TRBJ2-1 TRBV27 NA
CATSDGDTEAFF TRBJ1-1 TRBV24-1 NA
CASSQDLAGLSYEQYF TRBJ2-7 TRBV4-2 TRBD2
CSVARGNTEAFF TRBJ1-1 TRBV29-1 NA
CASSLGGLANEQFF TRBJ2-1 TRBV5-1 TRBD2
CSVERDRGRGYTF TRBJ1-2 TRBV29-1 TRBD1
CASRPQGARNEQFF TRBJ2-1 TRBV11-2 TRBD1
CASSLDQINQPQHF TRBJ1-5 TRBV11-2 NA
CARSLGHYGYTF TRBJ1-2 TRBV5-3 NA
CASSVEGETQYF TRBJ2-5 TRBV9 NA
CAISESIEYGYTF TRBJ1-2 TRBV10-3 NA
CASSTTGSGNQPQHF TRBJ1-5 TRBV6-5 TRBD1
CSVKGGPNSPLHF TRBJ1-6 TRBV29-1 NA
CATSDSTGGQFF TRBJ2-1 TRBV24-1 TRBD1
CASSPSVVMQSYNEQFF TRBJ2-1 TRBV5-1 NA